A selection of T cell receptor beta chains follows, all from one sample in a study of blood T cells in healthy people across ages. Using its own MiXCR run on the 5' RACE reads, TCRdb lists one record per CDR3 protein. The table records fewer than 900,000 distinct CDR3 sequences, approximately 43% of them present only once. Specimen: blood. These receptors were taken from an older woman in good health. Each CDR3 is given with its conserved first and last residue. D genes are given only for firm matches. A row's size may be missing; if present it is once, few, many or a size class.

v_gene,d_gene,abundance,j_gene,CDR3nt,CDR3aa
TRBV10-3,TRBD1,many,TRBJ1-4,TGTGCCATCAGTGCGGAGGGGGCCATTAATGAAAAACTGTTTTTT,CAISAEGAINEKLFF
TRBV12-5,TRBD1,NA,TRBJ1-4,TGTGCTAGTGGTCGCGACCGGGACAGGGTTGAAAAACTGTTTTTT,CASGRDRDRVEKLFF
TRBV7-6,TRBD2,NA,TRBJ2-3,TGTGCCAGCAGCCGTTTCACGAGCGGGGACACAGATACGCAGTATTTT,CASSRFTSGDTDTQYF
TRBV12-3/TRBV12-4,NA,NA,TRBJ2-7,TGTGCCAGCCGTTTGCGGATGGCCGTCGGGAATGAGCAGTACTTC,CASRLRMAVGNEQYF
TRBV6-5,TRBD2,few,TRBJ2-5,TGTGCCAGCAGTTACTCACTAGCGGGAGAAGAGACCCAGTACTTC,CASSYSLAGEETQYF
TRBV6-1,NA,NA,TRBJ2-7,TGTGCCAGCAGTGATCAAGGGCTCGAGCAGTACTTC,CASSDQGLEQYF
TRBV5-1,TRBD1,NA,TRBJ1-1,TGCGCCAGCAGCTTGGACAGGGGTTCGGGCACTGAAGCTTTCTTT,CASSLDRGSGTEAFF
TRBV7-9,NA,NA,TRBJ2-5,TGTGCCAGCAGCTTTAACCTAGACAATGAGCAGTACTTC,CASSFNLDNEQYF
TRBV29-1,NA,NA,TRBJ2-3,TGCAGCGTTGAAGAGGGGCAGACGTTTTGGGATACGCAGTATTTT,CSVEEGQTFWDTQYF
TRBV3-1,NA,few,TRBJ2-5,TGTGCCAGCAGCCAAGGGGCAGGGGCCCAAGAGACCCAGTACTTC,CASSQGAGAQETQYF
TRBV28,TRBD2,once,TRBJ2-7,TGTGCCAGCACCAGAGCGGGAGTCGATGAGCAGTACTTC,CASTRAGVDEQYF
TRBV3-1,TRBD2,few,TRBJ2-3,TGTGCCAGCAGCCAAAGGAGTTCGACGGGAGGACGCACAGATACGCAGTATTTT,CASSQRSSTGGRTDTQYF
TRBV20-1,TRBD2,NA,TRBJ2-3,TGCAGTGCTGGAACCTCTAGCGGGGGGGCAAGAGATACGCAGTATTTT,CSAGTSSGGARDTQYF
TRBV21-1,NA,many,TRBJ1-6,TGTGCCAGCAGCTTTCGATCTAGCTCCTATAATTCACCCCTCCACTTT,CASSFRSSSYNSPLHF
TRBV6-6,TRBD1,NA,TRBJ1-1,TGTGCCAGCAGGGGGTCTAACAGGGGAGGGGGCACTGAAGCTTTCTTT,CASRGSNRGGGTEAFF
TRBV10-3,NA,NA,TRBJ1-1,TGTGCCATCAGTGATTCGTATGAAGCTTTCTTT,CAISDSYEAFF
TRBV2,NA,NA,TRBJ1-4,TGTGCCAGCAGTTTGCGTAGGCTTAATGAAAAACTGTTTTTT,CASSLRRLNEKLFF
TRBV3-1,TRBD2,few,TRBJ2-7,TGTGCCAGCAGCCAAGATGGGTGGACTAGCGGGGGGGCCGTGACCTACGAGCAGTACTTC,CASSQDGWTSGGAVTYEQYF
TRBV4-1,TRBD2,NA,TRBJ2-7,TGCGCCAGCAGCCGAGGACTAGCGGCCAGCTCCTACGAGCAGTACTTC,CASSRGLAASSYEQYF
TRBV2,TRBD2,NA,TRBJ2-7,TGTGCCAGCAGTCCAAGGTTGCAACGGACTAGCGGGAGATTGAACGAGCAGTACTTC,CASSPRLQRTSGRLNEQYF
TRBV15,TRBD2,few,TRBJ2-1,TGTGCCACCAGCAGGGAAACTAGCGGCAATTACAATGAGCAGTTCTTC,CATSRETSGNYNEQFF
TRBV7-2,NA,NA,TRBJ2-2,TGTGCCAGCAGCCAGGGACCATTAACCGGGGGGCTGTTTTTT,CASSQGPLTGGLFF
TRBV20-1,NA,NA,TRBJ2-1,TGCAGTGCCCCGGACCTAGCCAATGAGCAGTTCTTC,CSAPDLANEQFF
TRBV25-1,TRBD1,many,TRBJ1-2,TGTGCCAGCAGTCCTGGGACAGCCTCTATCTCCGGTGGCTACACCTTC,CASSPGTASISGGYTF
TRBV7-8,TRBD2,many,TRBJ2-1,TGTGCCAGCAGCCCAAGACTAGCGGGGGGAGAGAATGAGCAGTTCTTC,CASSPRLAGGENEQFF
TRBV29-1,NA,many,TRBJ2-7,TGCAGCGCTCTGGGGTATCTGACCTACGAGCAGTACTTC,CSALGYLTYEQYF
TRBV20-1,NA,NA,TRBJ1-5,TGCAGTGCAGCTTCAAGGAATAGCAATCAGCCCCAGCATTTT,CSAASRNSNQPQHF
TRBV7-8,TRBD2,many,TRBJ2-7,TGTGCCAGCAGCCCAGAGACTAGCGGACTGAGGGAGCAGTACTTC,CASSPETSGLREQYF
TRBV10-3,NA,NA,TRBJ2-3,TGTGCCATCAGTGGGGAACCGGCTACGCGGGATACGCAGTATTTT,CAISGEPATRDTQYF
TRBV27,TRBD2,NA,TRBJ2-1,TGCCGTAGCGGGGACACCTACAATGAGCAGTTCTTC,CRSGDTYNEQFF
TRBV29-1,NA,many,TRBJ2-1,TGCAGCGTTGATTCCCGCTCCTACAATGAGCAGTTCTTC,CSVDSRSYNEQFF
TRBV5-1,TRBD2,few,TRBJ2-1,TGCGCCAGCAGCTCAGGACTAGGGGCCTCCTACAATGAGCAGTTCTTC,CASSSGLGASYNEQFF
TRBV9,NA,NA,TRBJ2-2,TGTGCCAGCAGTGATACGTTGACGGGGCCCAACACCGGGGAGCTGTTTTTT,CASSDTLTGPNTGELFF
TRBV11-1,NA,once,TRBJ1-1,TGTGCCAGCAGCCACGGACCGAAGAACACTGAAGCTTTCTTT,CASSHGPKNTEAFF
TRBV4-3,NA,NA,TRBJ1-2,TGCGCCAGCAGCCAAGAGTGGGGGGGCGTAGGGTATGGCTACACCTTC,CASSQEWGGVGYGYTF